The clone carrying this T cell receptor beta chain was recorded only once. The protocol was immunoSEQ multiplex PCR, while the TCRdb copy is restricted to in-frame clones and leaves out a portion. The profile shows some 300,000 clones, under 90% of them singletons. These data belong to a study of blood T cell repertoires in COVID-19. Study-wide context: Nucleic acid was either cDNA or gDNA, and it came from T cells, B-cell-depleted T cells, or PBMCs.

The length of the CDR3 is 14 residues. Germline V gene data show CDR1 as MNHEY and CDR2 as SVGAGI. V shed 5 bases and J shed 5 bases, with 15 bases lying between them. The study drew participants aged about 18 to 90 years from approximately 23 US areas. The rearrangement links TRBV6-5 to TRBJ1-2; the D gene is possibly TRBD1 (6 bases). The clonotype was recovered from a woman aged 40 to 55 who had recovered from COVID-19. Sequenced material: PBMCs or T cells enriched from blood (not recorded which). CDR3 nucleotide sequence: TGTGCCAGCAGTCCCGGGGGGGGGCGGTATGGCTACACCTTC. This codes for CASSPGGGRYGYTF.